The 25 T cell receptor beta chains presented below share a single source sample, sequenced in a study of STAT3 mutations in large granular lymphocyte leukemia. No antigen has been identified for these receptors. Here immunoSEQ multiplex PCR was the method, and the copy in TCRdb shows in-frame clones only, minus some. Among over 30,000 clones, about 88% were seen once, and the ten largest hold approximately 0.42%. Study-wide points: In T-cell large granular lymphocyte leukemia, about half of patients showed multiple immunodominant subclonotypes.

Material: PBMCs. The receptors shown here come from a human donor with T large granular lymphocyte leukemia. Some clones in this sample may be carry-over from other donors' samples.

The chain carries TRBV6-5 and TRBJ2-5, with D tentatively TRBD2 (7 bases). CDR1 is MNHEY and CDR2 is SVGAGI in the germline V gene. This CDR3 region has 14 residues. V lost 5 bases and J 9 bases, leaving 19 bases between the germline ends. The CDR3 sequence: CASSSLGGVVSQYF. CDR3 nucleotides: TGTGCCAGCAGTAGTCTAGGGGGGGTTGTATCCCAGTACTTC.

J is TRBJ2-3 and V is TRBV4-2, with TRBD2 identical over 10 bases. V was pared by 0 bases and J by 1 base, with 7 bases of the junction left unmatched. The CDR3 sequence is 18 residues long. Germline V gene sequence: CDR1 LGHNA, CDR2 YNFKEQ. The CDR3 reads CASSQEQIAGGRTDTQYF. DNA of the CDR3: TGTGCCAGCAGCCAAGAACAGATAGCGGGGGGACGCACAGATACGCAGTATTTT.

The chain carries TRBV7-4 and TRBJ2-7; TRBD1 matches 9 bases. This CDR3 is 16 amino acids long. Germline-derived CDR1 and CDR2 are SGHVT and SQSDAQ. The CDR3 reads CAIPPGTGMGDYEQYV. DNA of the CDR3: TGTGCGATTCCTCCCGGGACAGGGATGGGGGACTACGAGCAGTACGTC.

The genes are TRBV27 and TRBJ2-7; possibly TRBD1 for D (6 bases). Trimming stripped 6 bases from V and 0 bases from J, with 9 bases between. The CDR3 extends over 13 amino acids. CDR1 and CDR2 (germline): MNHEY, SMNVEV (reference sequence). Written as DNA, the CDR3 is TGTGCCAGCAGGTACAGGGCCTCCTACGAGCAGTACGTC. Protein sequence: CASRYRASYEQYV.

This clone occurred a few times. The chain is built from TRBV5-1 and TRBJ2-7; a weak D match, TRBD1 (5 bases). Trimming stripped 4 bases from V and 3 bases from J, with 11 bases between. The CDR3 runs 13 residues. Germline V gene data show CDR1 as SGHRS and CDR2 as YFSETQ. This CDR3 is CASSGALNYEQYF. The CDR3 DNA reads TGCGCCAGCAGCGGGGCGTTAAACTACGAGCAGTACTTC.

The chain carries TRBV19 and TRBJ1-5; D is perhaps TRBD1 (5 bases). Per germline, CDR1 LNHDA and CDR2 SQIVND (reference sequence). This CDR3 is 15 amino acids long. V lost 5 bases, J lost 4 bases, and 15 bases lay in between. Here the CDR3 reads CASSFYTRGNQPQHF. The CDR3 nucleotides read TGTGCCAGTAGTTTTTATACCCGGGGGAATCAGCCCCAGCATTTT.

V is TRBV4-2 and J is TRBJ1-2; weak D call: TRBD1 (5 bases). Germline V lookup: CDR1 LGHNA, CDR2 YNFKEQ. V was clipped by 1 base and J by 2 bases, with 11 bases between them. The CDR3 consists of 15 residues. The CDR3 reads CASSQVDRDNYGYTF. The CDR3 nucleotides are TGTGCCAGCAGCCAAGTAGACCGGGACAACTATGGCTACACCTTC.

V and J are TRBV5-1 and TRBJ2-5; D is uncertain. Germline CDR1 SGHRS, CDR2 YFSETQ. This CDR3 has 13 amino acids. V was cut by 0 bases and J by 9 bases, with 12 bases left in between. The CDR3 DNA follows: TGCGCCAGCAGCTTGGAGGGCAGTCAATCCCAGTACTTC. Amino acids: CASSLEGSQSQYF.

CDR3 in DNA: TGTGCCAGCAGCGATCGAGACTGGGAGACCCAGTACTTC. Translated, it gives CASSDRDWETQYF. This chain uses TRBV9 with TRBJ2-5; D is unresolved. V was trimmed by 3 bases and J by 5 bases, leaving 11 bases between them. Germline V gene sequence: CDR1 SGDLS, CDR2 YYNGEE. The CDR3 totals 13 residues.

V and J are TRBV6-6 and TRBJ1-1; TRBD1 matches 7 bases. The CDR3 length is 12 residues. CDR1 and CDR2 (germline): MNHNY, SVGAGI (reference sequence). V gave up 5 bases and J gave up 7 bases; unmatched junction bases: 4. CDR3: CASSPQGYEAFF. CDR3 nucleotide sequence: TGTGCCAGCAGTCCACAGGGGTATGAAGCTTTCTTT.

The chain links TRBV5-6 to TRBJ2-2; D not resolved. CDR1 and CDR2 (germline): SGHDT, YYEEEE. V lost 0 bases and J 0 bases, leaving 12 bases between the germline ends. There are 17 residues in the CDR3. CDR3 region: CASSLDRTISNTGELFF. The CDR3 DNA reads TGTGCCAGCAGCTTGGACAGAACGATTTCGAACACCGGGGAGCTGTTTTTT.

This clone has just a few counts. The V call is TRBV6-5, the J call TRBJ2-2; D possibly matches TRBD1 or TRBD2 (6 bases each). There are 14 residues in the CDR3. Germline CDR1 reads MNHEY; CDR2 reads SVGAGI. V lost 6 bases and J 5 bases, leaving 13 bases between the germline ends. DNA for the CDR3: TGTGCCAGCAGGCACAGGGCGGGGACCGGGGAGCTGTTTTTT. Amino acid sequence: CASRHRAGTGELFF.

CDR3 coding DNA: TGTGCCAGCAGTTCCCTTTTGGGGGGCAATCAGCCCCAGCATTTT. Translated: CASSSLLGGNQPQHF. V gene TRBV27 combines with J gene TRBJ1-5, with a possible D match to TRBD1 (5 bases). V dropped 4 bases and J dropped 2 bases, with 12 bases sitting between them. The CDR3 spans 15 residues. Germline V CDR1 and CDR2: MNHEY, SMNVEV (reference sequence).

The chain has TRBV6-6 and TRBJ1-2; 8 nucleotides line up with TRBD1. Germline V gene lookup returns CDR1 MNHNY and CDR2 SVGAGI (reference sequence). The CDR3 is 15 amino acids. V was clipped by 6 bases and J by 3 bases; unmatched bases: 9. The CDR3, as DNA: TGTGCCAGCAGCCCTCCTCCGACAGGGGACTATGGCTACACCTTC. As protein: CASSPPPTGDYGYTF.

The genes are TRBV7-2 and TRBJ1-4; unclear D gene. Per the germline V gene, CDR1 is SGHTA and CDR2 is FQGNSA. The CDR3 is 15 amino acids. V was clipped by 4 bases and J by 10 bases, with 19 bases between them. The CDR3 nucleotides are TGTGCCAGCAGCTCATACAGCGCACCAAGTCCAAAACTGTTTTTT. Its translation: CASSSYSAPSPKLFF. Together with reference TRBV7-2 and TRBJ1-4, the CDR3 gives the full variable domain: GAGVSQSPSNKVTEKGKDVELRCDPISGHTALYWYRQSLGQGLEFLIYFQGNSAPDKSGLPSDRFSAERTGGSVSTLTIQRTQQEDSAVYLCASSSYSAPSPKLFFGSGTQLSVL.

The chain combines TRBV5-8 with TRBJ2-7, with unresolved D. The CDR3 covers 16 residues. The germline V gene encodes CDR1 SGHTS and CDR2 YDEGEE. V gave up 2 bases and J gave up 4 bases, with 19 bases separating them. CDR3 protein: CASSLRRASVSYEQYF. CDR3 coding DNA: TGTGCCAGCAGCTTACGTCGGGCTAGTGTTAGTTACGAGCAGTACTTC. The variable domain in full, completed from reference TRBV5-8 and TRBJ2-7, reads EAGVTQSPTHLIKTRGQQATLRCSPISGHTSVYWYQQALGLGLQFLLWYDEGEERNRGNFPPRFSGRQFPNYSSELNVNALELEDSALYLCASSLRRASVSYEQYFGPGTRLTVT.

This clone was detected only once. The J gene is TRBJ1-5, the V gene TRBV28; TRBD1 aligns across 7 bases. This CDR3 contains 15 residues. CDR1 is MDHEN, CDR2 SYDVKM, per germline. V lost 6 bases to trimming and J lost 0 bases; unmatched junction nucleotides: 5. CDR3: CASRDWDSSNQPQHF. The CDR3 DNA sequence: TGTGCCAGCAGGGATTGGGACAGTAGCAATCAGCCCCAGCATTTT.

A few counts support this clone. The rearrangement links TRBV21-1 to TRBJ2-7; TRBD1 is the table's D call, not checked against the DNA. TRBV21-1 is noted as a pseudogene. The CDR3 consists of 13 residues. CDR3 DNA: TGTGCCAGCCCTTGGACAGAAGACTACGAGCAGTACTTC. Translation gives CASPWTEDYEQYF.

CDR3 sequence: CAWSVGNSFSNQPQHF. DNA for the CDR3: TGTGCCTGGAGTGTAGGAAACAGTTTTAGCAATCAGCCCCAGCATTTT. J is TRBJ1-5 and V is TRBV30, with D uncertain. Germline lookup yields CDR1 GTSNPN and CDR2 SVGIG (reference sequence). The CDR3 sequence is 16 residues long. Trimming removed 0 bases from V and 0 bases from J, with 12 bases in between.

The CDR3 reads CASSQDWTATYEQYF. As DNA, the CDR3 is TGTGCCAGCAGCCAAGACTGGACAGCCACCTACGAGCAGTACTTC. The V call is TRBV4-2, the J call TRBJ2-7; perhaps TRBD1 as D (6 bases). Trimming stripped 0 bases from V and 2 bases from J, with 11 bases between. Per the germline V gene, CDR1 is LGHNA and CDR2 is YNFKEQ. This CDR3 contains 15 residues.

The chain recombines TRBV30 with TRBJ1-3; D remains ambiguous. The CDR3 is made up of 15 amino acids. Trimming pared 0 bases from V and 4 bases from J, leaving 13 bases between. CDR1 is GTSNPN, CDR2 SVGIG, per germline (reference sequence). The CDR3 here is CAWSVRRLGGNTIYF. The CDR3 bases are TGTGCCTGGAGTGTACGGAGACTTGGAGGAAACACCATATATTTT. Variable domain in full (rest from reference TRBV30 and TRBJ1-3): SQTIHQWPATLVQPVGSPLSLECTVEGTSNPNLYWYRQAAGRGLQLLFYSVGIGQISSEVPQNLSASRPQDRQFILSSKKLLLSDSGFYLCAWSVRRLGGNTIYFGEGSWLTVV.

CDR3 DNA: TGTGCCTGGAGTGTTTTGGATGAGCAGTTCTTC. Its translation: CAWSVLDEQFF. The chain joins TRBV30 to TRBJ2-1; no reliable D call. The CDR3 length is 11 residues. Trimming took 0 bases from V and 8 from J, leaving 5 bases between them. Looked up from germline, CDR1 is GTSNPN and CDR2 is SVGIG (reference sequence).

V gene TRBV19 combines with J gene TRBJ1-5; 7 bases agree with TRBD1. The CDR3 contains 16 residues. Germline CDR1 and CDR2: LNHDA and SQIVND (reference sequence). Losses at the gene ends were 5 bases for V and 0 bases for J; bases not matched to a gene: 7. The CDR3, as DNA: TGTGCCAGTAGTCCCAGGGACAGCCATAGCAATCAGCCCCAGCATTTT. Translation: CASSPRDSHSNQPQHF.

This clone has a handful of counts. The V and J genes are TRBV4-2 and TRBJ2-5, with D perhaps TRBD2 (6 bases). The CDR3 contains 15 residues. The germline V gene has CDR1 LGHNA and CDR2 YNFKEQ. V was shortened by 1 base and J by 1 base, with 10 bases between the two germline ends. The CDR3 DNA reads TGTGCCAGCAGCCAAGTGGGCGGGGCCCAAGAGACCCAGTACTTC. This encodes CASSQVGGAQETQYF.

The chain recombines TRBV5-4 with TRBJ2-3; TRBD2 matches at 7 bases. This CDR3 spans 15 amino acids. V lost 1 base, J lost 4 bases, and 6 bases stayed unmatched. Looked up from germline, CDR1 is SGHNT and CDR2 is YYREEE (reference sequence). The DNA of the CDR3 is TGTGCCAGCAGCTTGTTCGGCCGGGGGGCAGATACGCAGTATTTT. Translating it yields CASSLFGRGADTQYF.